This section outlines one TCR beta chain sequence together with its context. Its antigen is unidentified. From RNA transcripts, TCR beta CDR3 regions were amplified. HTBI primers were the set used in a first-round RT-PCR of the TCR CDR3. TCRdb processed the multiplex PCR reads anew with MiXCR; each CDR3 protein has one entry. The table includes hundreds of thousands of distinct CDR3 sequences, 15% to 17% detected once. This sample is drawn from a study of T cells in Graves' hyperthyroidism and ophthalmopathy. Study-level information: Peripheral blood was drawn at first diagnosis, prior to all treatment. Study findings and constraints: Ophthalmopathy onset followed model prediction by a median about 6.5 months.

The study based diagnoses on clinical symptoms, serum thyroxine and TRAb, thyroid ultrasound and orbital computed tomography. V was trimmed by 6 bases and J by 7 bases, leaving 14 bases between them. The germline gives CDR1 LGHNT, CDR2 FRNRAP. The length of the CDR3 is 13 residues. The clonotype was recovered from a woman aged 18-35 years with Graves' hyperthyroidism. The sequencing input was blood. The chain joins TRBV12-5 to TRBJ2-3; possible D gene TRBD2, 5 bases. CDR3 sequence: CASGITSQHTQYF. Written as DNA, the CDR3 is TGTGCTAGTGGAATTACTAGTCAACATACGCAGTATTTT.